Following are 11 T cell receptor beta chains from one sample sequenced in a study of shared clonotypes between healthy human individuals. CD8 cells classed as naive were CD45RO-negative and positively selected for CCR7, excluding terminally differentiated effector memory CD45RA+ cells. Measured with immunoSEQ multiplex PCR; TCRdb has only the in-frame clones, and not every one. The sample lists around 1,900,000 clones, just under 95% occurring once. Sequenced material: naive CD8+ T cells from PBMCs. These receptors originate from a man aged 18 to 35 in good health. Some clones in this sample may be carry-over from other donors' samples.

This sequence joins TRBV28 and TRBJ2-4; maybe TRBD2 (5 bases). This CDR3 has 11 amino acids. Germline V gene lookup returns CDR1 MDHEN and CDR2 SYDVKM. V shed 3 bases and J shed 8 bases, with 5 bases lying between them. In DNA, the CDR3 is TGTGCCAGCAGTTTCGGGGACATTCAGTACTTC. It translates to CASSFGDIQYF.

The chain is built from TRBV11-2 and TRBJ1-1; D might be TRBD1 (5 bases). CDR3 length: 15 amino acids. With 1 base removed from V and 8 bases from J, the gap between germline ends came to 17 bases. Germline loops: CDR1 SGHAT, CDR2 FQNNGV. For the CDR3, the DNA is TGTGCCAGCAGCTTAGTAGGTGGGGACGGCGAAGAAGCTTTCTTT. This encodes CASSLVGGDGEEAFF. The variable domain in full, completed from reference TRBV11-2 and TRBJ1-1, reads EAGVAQSPRYKIIEKRQSVAFWCNPISGHATLYWYQQILGQGPKLLIQFQNNGVVDDSQLPKDRFSAERLKGVDSTLKIQPAKLEDSAVYLCASSLVGGDGEEAFFGQGTRLTVV.

As for this clone: Other DNA sequences within the sample encode an identical CDR3. This chain uses TRBV5-1 with TRBJ2-1; D unresolved. Germline CDR1 is SGHRS and CDR2 is YFSETQ. The CDR3 is 11 amino acids. V lost 4 bases to trimming and J lost 5 bases, with 4 bases between them. The CDR3 region is CASSLNNEQFF. CDR3 sequence (DNA): TGCGCCAGCAGCCTTAACAATGAGCAGTTCTTC. Looking up the rest from reference TRBV5-1 and TRBJ2-1 gives the full variable domain: KAGVTQTPRYLIKTRGQQVTLSCSPISGHRSVSWYQQTPGQGLQFLFEYFSETQRNKGNFPGRFSGRQFSNSRSEMNVSTLELGDSALYLCASSLNNEQFFGPGTRLTVL.

The chain couples TRBV7-9 to TRBJ2-3; D unresolved. Trimming shortened V by 5 bases and J by 3 bases, and 21 bases separated the two germline ends. The CDR3 has 17 amino acids. The germline CDR1 and CDR2 sequences are SEHNR and FQNEAQ (reference sequence). CDR3 region: CASSHPNRLGITDTQYF. The CDR3 coding sequence is TGTGCCAGCAGCCACCCGAACAGATTGGGCATAACAGATACGCAGTATTTT.

The chain recombines TRBV9 with TRBJ2-2; D is unresolved. This CDR3 contains 12 residues. From germline, CDR1 is SGDLS and CDR2 YYNGEE. V lost 5 bases and J lost 5, with 7 bases in between. Here the CDR3 DNA reads TGTGCCAGCAGGTCGCCGACCGGGGAGCTGTTTTTT. It translates to CASRSPTGELFF.

This clone occurred once. The chain couples TRBV9 to TRBJ2-1, with 9 nucleotides matching TRBD1. The ends lost 3 bases at V and 0 bases at J; junction bases unmatched: 1. Germline CDR1 SGDLS, CDR2 YYNGEE. CDR3 length equals 15 residues. CDR3 DNA: TGTGCCAGCAGCGGACAGGGGGTCTCCTACAATGAGCAGTTCTTC. This sequence encodes CASSGQGVSYNEQFF.

The chain carries TRBV6-1 and TRBJ1-4; 8 nucleotides align to TRBD1. Unmatched junction bases numbered 11, after V lost 1 base and J lost 1 base. Looked up from germline, CDR1 is MNHNS and CDR2 is SASEGT. The CDR3 is made up of 19 amino acids. The CDR3 bases are TGTGCCAGCAGTGAAGGGTACAGGGGGTTATTTTTAACTAATGAAAAACTGTTTTTT. Translation: CASSEGYRGLFLTNEKLFF.

The V and J genes are TRBV4-2 and TRBJ2-3; D is ambiguous. Trimming pared 3 bases from V and 2 bases from J, leaving 15 bases between. Germline V CDR1 and CDR2: LGHNA, YNFKEQ. The CDR3 totals 16 residues. CDR3 region: CASSHEDPISTDTQYF. The CDR3 DNA sequence: TGTGCCAGCAGCCATGAGGACCCTATCTCCACAGATACGCAGTATTTT.

J is TRBJ2-7 and V is TRBV7-9; 10 positions agree with TRBD1. This CDR3 region has 17 residues. Looked up from germline, CDR1 is SEHNR and CDR2 is FQNEAQ (reference sequence). V shed 6 bases, J shed 3 bases, and the junction held 14 bases outside the gene matches. The CDR3 nucleotides read TGTGCCAGCAGAAATGCCAGGCGGGACAGGGGAAGCTACGAGCAGTACTTC. It yields the protein CASRNARRDRGSYEQYF.

The gene calls are TRBV6-6 and TRBJ1-6; D is undetermined. Trimming took 8 bases from V and 7 from J, leaving 9 bases between them. Germline V lookup: CDR1 MNHNY, CDR2 SVGAGI (reference sequence). The CDR3 is 12 amino acids. The CDR3 reads CASRAENSPLHF. CDR3 DNA sequence: TGTGCCAGCCGGGCAGAAAATTCACCCCTCCACTTT.

This chain uses TRBV6-1 with TRBJ2-5; maybe TRBD1 (5 bases). V dropped 1 base and J dropped 6 bases, with 12 bases sitting between them. CDR1 is MNHNS, CDR2 SASEGT, per germline. This CDR3 has 14 amino acids. The CDR3: CASSEVGRVQTQYF. Here the CDR3 DNA reads TGTGCCAGCAGTGAAGTTGGCAGGGTGCAGACCCAGTACTTC.